The rows below give T cell receptor beta chains drawn from one sample of a study of cytomegalovirus exposure and HLA in healthy donors. Using immunoSEQ multiplex PCR, the repertoire was profiled, and TCRdb retains in-frame clones only, with some absent. The table includes about 160,000 clones, approximately 80% detected once. Sequencing was carried out using PBMCs. The receptors were gathered from a young man in good health and CMV-seropositive. Both conserved end residues are part of each CDR3. The D gene is left open where the match is weak. Clone size, where shown, is once, few, many, or a class for clones that have expanded.

D gene: TRBD2; J gene: TRBJ2-3; clone size: .; V gene: TRBV11-3; CDR3 DNA: TGTGCCAGCAGCTCAGGGACTAGCGGGGGGGCCGGTACAGATACGCAGTATTTT; CDR3 protein: CASSSGTSGGAGTDTQYF
D gene: .; J gene: TRBJ2-6; clone size: once; V gene: TRBV25-1; CDR3 DNA: TGTGCCAGCAGTCTTACGAGCTCTGGGGCCAACGTCCTGACTTTC; CDR3 protein: CASSLTSSGANVLTF
D gene: .; J gene: TRBJ2-7; clone size: .; V gene: TRBV11-2; CDR3 DNA: TGTGCCAGCAGCTTAGATTTAGGAGGGGCTGAGGGCGAGCAGTACTTC; CDR3 protein: CASSLDLGGAEGEQYF
D gene: TRBD1; J gene: TRBJ1-5; clone size: .; V gene: TRBV4-1; CDR3 DNA: TGCGCCAGCAGCCAAGAACCCCTGTCAGGGGGATCCAATCAGCCCCAGCATTTT; CDR3 protein: CASSQEPLSGGSNQPQHF
D gene: .; J gene: TRBJ2-7; clone size: .; V gene: TRBV6-5; CDR3 DNA: TGTGCCAGCAGTTACTCGTCAGGGGTAACCTACGAGCAGTACTTC; CDR3 protein: CASSYSSGVTYEQYF
D gene: TRBD1; J gene: TRBJ1-6; clone size: .; V gene: TRBV4-1; CDR3 DNA: TGCGCCAGCAGCCATACAGGGGACGGTTCACCCCTCCACTTT; CDR3 protein: CASSHTGDGSPLHF
D gene: .; J gene: TRBJ1-2; clone size: .; V gene: TRBV7-2; CDR3 DNA: TGTGCCAGCAGCCATCGTTGGGGGCAGGGCTACACCTTC; CDR3 protein: CASSHRWGQGYTF
D gene: TRBD1; J gene: TRBJ1-2; clone size: .; V gene: TRBV2; CDR3 DNA: TGTGCCAGCAGCCCCATAACGACAGGGGCCAGTGGCTACACCTTC; CDR3 protein: CASSPITTGASGYTF
D gene: .; J gene: TRBJ1-5; clone size: .; V gene: TRBV19; CDR3 DNA: TGTGCCAGTAGTATGGGTAGAGGATTCCATAGCAATCAGCCCCAGCATTTT; CDR3 protein: CASSMGRGFHSNQPQHF
D gene: .; J gene: TRBJ2-5; clone size: .; V gene: TRBV5-4; CDR3 DNA: TGTGCCAGCAGCTTGAGTCCAGGGAATCAAGAGACCCAGTACTTC; CDR3 protein: CASSLSPGNQETQYF
D gene: .; J gene: TRBJ2-3; clone size: few; V gene: TRBV4-2; CDR3 DNA: TGTGCCAGCAGCCCGGACTCTGGAGGTACGCAGTATTTT; CDR3 protein: CASSPDSGGTQYF
D gene: TRBD2; J gene: TRBJ2-2; clone size: once; V gene: TRBV9; CDR3 DNA: TGTGCCAGCAGCATCGCGGGGGGCCGGGGCACCGGGGAGCTGTTTTTT; CDR3 protein: CASSIAGGRGTGELFF
D gene: TRBD1; J gene: TRBJ1-5; clone size: once; V gene: TRBV6-1; CDR3 DNA: TGTGCCAGCAGTGGGGAGAGGGGGCGGATCGGGCATCAGCCCCAGCATTTT; CDR3 protein: CASSGERGRIGHQPQHF
D gene: TRBD1; J gene: TRBJ2-2; clone size: .; V gene: TRBV7-6; CDR3 DNA: TGTGCCAGCAGCTTAGCCGGACAGGCGAACACCGGGGAGCTGTTTTTT; CDR3 protein: CASSLAGQANTGELFF
D gene: TRBD1; J gene: TRBJ1-2; clone size: .; V gene: TRBV7-9; CDR3 DNA: TGTGCCAGCAGCCCTGAGTCTCAAATGACAGGGGGTTATGGCTACACCTTC; CDR3 protein: CASSPESQMTGGYGYTF
D gene: TRBD2; J gene: TRBJ2-7; clone size: .; V gene: TRBV27; CDR3 DNA: TGTGCCAGCAGTCTCGGACTAGCGGGGCCCTACGAGCAGTACTTC; CDR3 protein: CASSLGLAGPYEQYF
D gene: .; J gene: TRBJ1-1; clone size: .; V gene: TRBV29-1; CDR3 DNA: TGCAGCGTTGAGCGGTGGACTGAAGCTTTCTTT; CDR3 protein: CSVERWTEAFF
D gene: TRBD1; J gene: TRBJ2-7; clone size: .; V gene: TRBV4-1; CDR3 DNA: TGCGCCAGCAGCCAAAGACAGGGGGCGCCCCTAAGCTCCTACGAGCAGTACTTC; CDR3 protein: CASSQRQGAPLSSYEQYF
D gene: .; J gene: TRBJ1-2; clone size: .; V gene: TRBV4-1; CDR3 DNA: TGCGCCAGCAGCCATATCGAGACAGGTCCAGAGGGTAGCACCTTC; CDR3 protein: CASSHIETGPEGSTF
D gene: TRBD2; J gene: TRBJ2-7; clone size: .; V gene: TRBV5-6; CDR3 DNA: TGTGCCAGCAGCGCCCGACTAGCGGGAGTCATCTCCTACGAGCAGTACTTC; CDR3 protein: CASSARLAGVISYEQYF
D gene: TRBD1; J gene: TRBJ1-4; clone size: .; V gene: TRBV10-3; CDR3 DNA: TGTGCCATCAGTGAAAACCTAGGGGGCGAGAATGAAAAACTGTTTTTT; CDR3 protein: CAISENLGGENEKLFF
D gene: TRBD1; J gene: TRBJ2-5; clone size: .; V gene: TRBV14; CDR3 DNA: TGTGCCAGCAGCCAGGCCGGGACAGGGCTCAAAGAGACCCAGTACTTC; CDR3 protein: CASSQAGTGLKETQYF
D gene: TRBD2; J gene: TRBJ2-5; clone size: .; V gene: TRBV27; CDR3 DNA: TGTGCCAGCAGAGCATCACTAGCGGAAAAGACCCAGTACTTC; CDR3 protein: CASRASLAEKTQYF
D gene: TRBD1; J gene: TRBJ1-4; clone size: .; V gene: TRBV27; CDR3 DNA: TGTGCCAACAGGAGACAGGGGGCCGATAATGAAAAACTGTTTTTT; CDR3 protein: CANRRQGADNEKLFF
D gene: .; J gene: TRBJ1-1; clone size: .; V gene: TRBV30; CDR3 DNA: TGTGCCTGGAGTTTAGGGGTGACTGAAGCTTTCTTT; CDR3 protein: CAWSLGVTEAFF
D gene: TRBD2; J gene: TRBJ2-5; clone size: .; V gene: TRBV6-1; CDR3 DNA: TGTGCCAGCAGCCTCCTCGGGACTAGGGAGGGGACCCAGTACTTC; CDR3 protein: CASSLLGTREGTQYF
D gene: .; J gene: TRBJ2-3; clone size: .; V gene: TRBV6-1; CDR3 DNA: TGTGCCAGCATTTTCGGAGGACGACCCGATACGCAGTATTTT; CDR3 protein: CASIFGGRPDTQYF
D gene: .; J gene: TRBJ2-1; clone size: .; V gene: TRBV29-1; CDR3 DNA: TGCAGCGTTGGAGGGTCTCAGGTACGCAATGAGCAGTTCTTC; CDR3 protein: CSVGGSQVRNEQFF
D gene: TRBD1; J gene: TRBJ1-1; clone size: once; V gene: TRBV5-1; CDR3 DNA: TGCGCCAGCAGCTTGGGGGACAGGGGTCCTGAAGCTTTCTTT; CDR3 protein: CASSLGDRGPEAFF
D gene: .; J gene: TRBJ2-5; clone size: few; V gene: TRBV6-6; CDR3 DNA: TGTGCCAGCAGTTACGCGTGGGAGACCCAGTACTTC; CDR3 protein: CASSYAWETQYF
D gene: .; J gene: TRBJ1-3; clone size: .; V gene: TRBV5-4; CDR3 DNA: TGTGCCAGCAGCTTGTTTGGGGGCGCCTCTGGAAACACCATATATTTT; CDR3 protein: CASSLFGGASGNTIYF
D gene: .; J gene: TRBJ2-7; clone size: .; V gene: TRBV7-2; CDR3 DNA: TGTGCCAGCAGCTTCAGGGCGCGATCCTACGAGCAGTACTTC; CDR3 protein: CASSFRARSYEQYF
D gene: .; J gene: TRBJ1-5; clone size: .; V gene: TRBV19; CDR3 DNA: TGTGCCAGTAGTATGGGGCCCACAGGGACTAGGAGGCCCCAGCATTTT; CDR3 protein: CASSMGPTGTRRPQHF
D gene: TRBD1; J gene: TRBJ2-5; clone size: .; V gene: TRBV29-1; CDR3 DNA: TGCAGCGGTGAGACAGGGCGGGAGACCCAGTACTTC; CDR3 protein: CSGETGRETQYF
D gene: .; J gene: TRBJ1-2; clone size: few; V gene: TRBV2; CDR3 DNA: TGTGCCAGCAGTGAACTCGGCGGATTGGATGGCTACACCTTC; CDR3 protein: CASSELGGLDGYTF
D gene: .; J gene: TRBJ2-7; clone size: .; V gene: TRBV29-1; CDR3 DNA: TGCAGCGTTGAAACCGGGGTTCAAACCTCCTACGAGCAGTACTTC; CDR3 protein: CSVETGVQTSYEQYF
D gene: .; J gene: TRBJ1-1; clone size: .; V gene: TRBV5-1; CDR3 DNA: TGCGCCAGCAGCCGGGGGGGTACTGAAGCTTTCTTT; CDR3 protein: CASSRGGTEAFF
D gene: TRBD2; J gene: TRBJ2-3; clone size: .; V gene: TRBV5-1; CDR3 DNA: TGCGCCAGCAGCAAAGGACTAGCGGGGGGAAGCACAGATACGCAGTATTTT; CDR3 protein: CASSKGLAGGSTDTQYF
D gene: TRBD2; J gene: TRBJ2-7; clone size: .; V gene: TRBV29-1; CDR3 DNA: TGCAGCGTTGAAGTGGATAACCTAGCGGGAGCCGAGCAGTACTTC; CDR3 protein: CSVEVDNLAGAEQYF
D gene: TRBD2; J gene: TRBJ2-7; clone size: once; V gene: TRBV19; CDR3 DNA: TGTGCCACCACCACCGGGACTAGCGACTCCTACGAGCAGTACTTC; CDR3 protein: CATTTGTSDSYEQYF
D gene: .; J gene: TRBJ1-2; clone size: few; V gene: TRBV5-1; CDR3 DNA: TGCGCCAGCAGCTTGGATGCAGGTCGAGTCTATGGCTACACCTTC; CDR3 protein: CASSLDAGRVYGYTF
D gene: .; J gene: TRBJ2-4; clone size: .; V gene: TRBV10-1; CDR3 DNA: TGCGCCAGGGGGGCGGGGCGGGAGTATACCAAAAACATTCAGTACTTC; CDR3 protein: CARGAGREYTKNIQYF
D gene: TRBD1; J gene: TRBJ1-2; clone size: .; V gene: TRBV6-1; CDR3 DNA: TGTGCCAGCAGTGAATCCAGGGGGATGGATGGCTACACCTTC; CDR3 protein: CASSESRGMDGYTF
D gene: TRBD1; J gene: TRBJ2-1; clone size: .; V gene: TRBV29-1; CDR3 DNA: TGCAGCGTCACCACGGGACAGCTAAACAATGAGCAGTTCTTC; CDR3 protein: CSVTTGQLNNEQFF
D gene: .; J gene: TRBJ1-1; clone size: few; V gene: TRBV13; CDR3 DNA: TGTGCCAGCAGCTTAGAGGGACACACGAACACTGAAGCTTTCTTT; CDR3 protein: CASSLEGHTNTEAFF
D gene: TRBD2; J gene: TRBJ2-1; clone size: .; V gene: TRBV19; CDR3 DNA: TGTGCCAGTAGTGCGGGGAGGGAAACCCAGGGGTTCTTC; CDR3 protein: CASSAGRETQGFF
D gene: .; J gene: TRBJ1-5; clone size: .; V gene: TRBV19; CDR3 DNA: TGTGCCAGTAGTGGCGCGGGACTGTATAGCAATCAGCCCCAGCATTTT; CDR3 protein: CASSGAGLYSNQPQHF
D gene: TRBD1; J gene: TRBJ2-1; clone size: .; V gene: TRBV5-1; CDR3 DNA: TGCGCCAGCAGCTTACTGGACAGGGTTTACAATGAGCAGTTCTTC; CDR3 protein: CASSLLDRVYNEQFF
D gene: TRBD1; J gene: TRBJ1-2; clone size: .; V gene: TRBV4-1; CDR3 DNA: TGCGCCAGCAGCACCCGGCAGGGGGGAAATACTAACTATGGCTACACCTTC; CDR3 protein: CASSTRQGGNTNYGYTF
D gene: .; J gene: TRBJ2-7; clone size: .; V gene: TRBV5-5; CDR3 DNA: TGTGCCAGCAGCCTTGACCCAGCGAGATGGGAGCAGTACTTC; CDR3 protein: CASSLDPARWEQYF
D gene: .; J gene: TRBJ1-1; clone size: .; V gene: TRBV7-3; CDR3 DNA: TGTGCCAGCAGCTTAGGGGGCGCCAGAGCTGAAGCTTTCTTT; CDR3 protein: CASSLGGARAEAFF
D gene: .; J gene: TRBJ2-1; clone size: .; V gene: TRBV19; CDR3 DNA: TGTGCCAGTAGTATTGGGCGACACCGAAGCTCCTACAATGAGCAGTTCTTC; CDR3 protein: CASSIGRHRSSYNEQFF
D gene: TRBD2; J gene: TRBJ2-3; clone size: .; V gene: TRBV4-3; CDR3 DNA: TGCGCCAGCAGCCACCCCAGACTAGCGGGGGGGTCTAGCACAGATACGCAGTATTTT; CDR3 protein: CASSHPRLAGGSSTDTQYF
D gene: TRBD1; J gene: TRBJ1-4; clone size: .; V gene: TRBV7-9; CDR3 DNA: TGTGCCAGCAGCCCTTGGGGCGACAGGGCGAAACTGTTTTTT; CDR3 protein: CASSPWGDRAKLFF
D gene: .; J gene: TRBJ1-1; clone size: few; V gene: TRBV5-1; CDR3 DNA: TGCGCCAGCAGCTTGTCCCCAGACATGAACACTGAAGCTTTCTTT; CDR3 protein: CASSLSPDMNTEAFF
D gene: .; J gene: TRBJ2-1; clone size: .; V gene: TRBV5-1; CDR3 DNA: TGCGCCAGCAGCTTGGGGGACTTCAATGAGCAGTTCTTC; CDR3 protein: CASSLGDFNEQFF
D gene: .; J gene: TRBJ1-1; clone size: .; V gene: TRBV11-2; CDR3 DNA: TGTGCCAGCAGCTTAGCCCTGGCGAACACTGAAGCTTTCTTT; CDR3 protein: CASSLALANTEAFF
D gene: TRBD1; J gene: TRBJ2-7; clone size: .; V gene: TRBV15; CDR3 DNA: TGTGCCACCAGCAGAGATTACGGGACAGGGGAATACGAGCAGTACTTC; CDR3 protein: CATSRDYGTGEYEQYF
D gene: .; J gene: TRBJ2-3; clone size: .; V gene: TRBV2; CDR3 DNA: TGTGCCAGTCTTCTTCTGCCCTACACAGATACGCAGTATTTT; CDR3 protein: CASLLLPYTDTQYF
D gene: .; J gene: TRBJ1-4; clone size: .; V gene: TRBV30; CDR3 DNA: TGTGCCTGGAGTGGCAGGGATGCTAATGAAAAACTGTTTTTT; CDR3 protein: CAWSGRDANEKLFF